These T cell receptor beta chains were read from a single sample in a study of cytomegalovirus exposure and HLA in healthy donors. TCRdb keeps only in-frame clones here, not all; method: immunoSEQ multiplex PCR. The table shows 170,000 or so clones, with 60% to 85% occurring only once. The material sequenced was PBMCs. The receptors come from a male donor in good health and CMV-seronegative. Both conserved end residues are part of each CDR3. A D gene is named only where the DNA matches it firmly. The size field is filled for only some rows; it gives once, few, many or a size class.

.	TRBJ1-5	15	.	TRBV7-2	CASSPRQHSNQPQHF	TGTGCCAGCAGCCCTCGACAGCATAGCAATCAGCCCCAGCATTTT
TRBD2	TRBJ2-1	15	.	TRBV5-1	CASSTAAGTYNEQFF	TGCGCCAGCTCTACAGCAGCGGGGACCTACAATGAGCAGTTCTTC
TRBD1	TRBJ1-5	17	.	TRBV4-2	CASSQSQGDYSNQPQHF	TGTGCCAGCAGCCAAAGTCAGGGGGATTATAGCAATCAGCCCCAGCATTTT
TRBD1	TRBJ1-5	15	.	TRBV19	CASSIGGQVNQPQHF	TGTGCCAGTAGTATTGGTGGACAGGTCAATCAGCCCCAGCATTTT
TRBD1	TRBJ2-3	15	.	TRBV7-8	CASSLGTGTSDTQYF	TGTGCCAGCAGCTTGGGGACAGGGACCTCAGATACGCAGTATTTT
.	TRBJ2-5	12	.	TRBV6-6	CASSYTGETQYF	TGTGCCAGCAGTTACACCGGGGAGACCCAGTACTTC
.	TRBJ2-3	15	.	TRBV9	CASSVGSPITDTQYF	TGTGCCAGCAGCGTAGGGAGCCCTATCACAGATACGCAGTATTTT
TRBD2	TRBJ2-7	14	few	TRBV27	CASRDSGSIYEQYF	TGTGCCAGCAGGGATAGCGGGAGCATATACGAGCAGTACTTC
TRBD2	TRBJ2-1	15	.	TRBV19	CAGSSGRGPYNEQFF	TGTGCCGGGTCTAGCGGGAGGGGTCCGTACAATGAGCAGTTCTTC
.	TRBJ2-7	12	.	TRBV6-5	CASKAATYEQYF	TGTGCCAGCAAGGCGGCCACCTACGAGCAGTACTTC
.	TRBJ2-7	14	.	TRBV5-1	CASSLEWTNYEQYF	TGCGCCAGCAGCTTGGAGTGGACTAACTACGAGCAGTACTTC
.	TRBJ1-1	12	.	TRBV28	CASIAMNTEAFF	TGTGCCAGCATCGCTATGAACACTGAAGCTTTCTTT
TRBD2	TRBJ2-1	15	.	TRBV29-1	CSVEDLAGDDNEQFF	TGCAGCGTTGAAGACCTAGCGGGGGATGACAATGAGCAGTTCTTC
.	TRBJ1-4	10	once	TRBV2	CASEGVGLFF	TGTGCCAGCGAGGGGGTGGGACTGTTTTTT
.	TRBJ1-2	13	.	TRBV30	CAWKSDKGNGYTF	TGTGCCTGGAAATCGGACAAGGGTAATGGCTACACCTTC
.	TRBJ2-5	13	.	TRBV27	CASSLGSGETQYF	TGTGCCAGCAGTTTAGGGTCGGGAGAGACCCAGTACTTC
TRBD1	TRBJ1-2	14	few	TRBV7-2	CASSPGGGQIGYTF	TGTGCCAGCAGCCCTGGTGGGGGACAGATTGGCTACACCTTC
.	TRBJ1-1	14	.	TRBV9	CASSVAVQGTEAFF	TGTGCCAGCAGCGTAGCGGTACAGGGAACTGAAGCTTTCTTT
TRBD2	TRBJ2-2	16	.	TRBV18	CASSPKGGGHTGELFF	TGTGCCAGCTCACCGAAAGGCGGGGGGCACACCGGGGAGCTGTTTTTT
.	TRBJ2-5	14	.	TRBV9	CASSVAGDLETQYF	TGTGCCAGCAGCGTAGCGGGGGACTTGGAGACCCAGTACTTC
TRBD2	TRBJ2-2	15	.	TRBV6-5	CASRLAGEGTGELFF	TGTGCCAGCAGGCTAGCGGGAGAGGGTACCGGGGAGCTGTTTTTT
.	TRBJ2-1	18	.	TRBV7-6	CASSAETVPTTGGNEQFF	TGTGCCAGCAGCGCGGAGACCGTGCCAACGACCGGAGGCAATGAGCAGTTCTTC
.	TRBJ1-2	14	once	TRBV28	CASSLGHTNYGYTF	TGTGCCAGCAGTTTAGGACACACTAACTATGGCTACACCTTC
TRBD1	TRBJ1-5	15	.	TRBV28	CASSLNSEGAQPQHF	TGTGCCAGCAGTCTTAATAGTGAGGGGGCTCAGCCCCAGCATTTT
.	TRBJ1-1	13	.	TRBV12-5	CASGLELNTEAFF	TGTGCTAGTGGGTTAGAGCTAAACACTGAAGCTTTCTTT
TRBD1	TRBJ2-7	13	.	TRBV6-6	CASSLGQVYEQYF	TGTGCCAGCAGCCTCGGACAGGTCTACGAGCAGTACTTC
.	TRBJ2-1	11	.	TRBV30	CAWSRSNEQFF	TGTGCCTGGAGTCGGAGCAATGAGCAGTTCTTC
.	TRBJ2-7	16	.	TRBV5-1	CASSLSPGSGSYEQYF	TGCGCCAGCAGCTTGAGTCCGGGCAGCGGCTCCTACGAGCAGTACTTC
.	TRBJ1-1	15	few	TRBV6-5	CASRKINRDDTEAFF	TGTGCCAGCAGGAAGATCAACAGGGATGACACTGAAGCTTTCTTT
TRBD2	TRBJ2-1	12	.	TRBV9	CASSPGGSEQFF	TGTGCCAGCAGCCCGGGAGGGAGTGAGCAGTTCTTC
.	TRBJ1-2	14	.	TRBV9	CASSVGAGVNGYTF	TGTGCCAGCAGCGTAGGGGCAGGGGTAAATGGCTACACCTTC
.	TRBJ2-7	13	.	TRBV10-3	CAISSGEFYEQYF	TGTGCCATCAGTTCCGGAGAGTTCTACGAGCAGTACTTC
.	TRBJ1-1	15	.	TRBV9	CASSVGGGPNTEAFF	TGTGCCAGCAGCGTAGGTGGAGGGCCGAACACTGAAGCTTTCTTT
.	TRBJ2-7	14	once	TRBV29-1	CSVERVGRLNEQYF	TGCAGCGTTGAAAGGGTCGGGAGACTCAACGAGCAGTACTTC
.	TRBJ2-3	16	.	TRBV15	CATSRGGLPYTDTQYF	TGTGCCACCAGCAGGGGGGGACTTCCTTACACAGATACGCAGTATTTT
TRBD2	TRBJ2-3	15	.	TRBV5-4	CASSRNGGGTDTQYF	TGTGCCAGCAGCCGTAACGGGGGGGGCACAGATACGCAGTATTTT
.	TRBJ1-5	15	.	TRBV28	CGAGGLLRGNQPQHF	TGTGGGGCGGGGGGTCTCCTCCGGGGCAATCAGCCCCAGCATTTT
TRBD2	TRBJ2-2	16	.	TRBV28	CASSSRLAGAAGELFF	TGTGCCAGCAGTTCCCGACTAGCGGGAGCTGCCGGGGAGCTGTTTTTT
TRBD2	TRBJ2-1	16	.	TRBV19	CASGPSTSGRRNEQFF	TGTGCCAGTGGACCATCGACTAGCGGGAGGAGAAATGAGCAGTTCTTC
.	TRBJ2-3	16	.	TRBV7-9	CASSPTGGGWTDTQYF	TGTGCCAGCAGCCCCACGGGGGGCGGTTGGACAGATACGCAGTATTTT